This T cell receptor beta chain was identified in a study of spatial heterogeneity in lung cancer. This clonotype was counted at least ten times. CDR3 length: 16 amino acids. The germline V gene encodes CDR1 MNHEY and CDR2 SMNVEV (reference sequence). Losses at the gene ends were 5 bases for V and 6 bases for J; bases not matched to a gene: 9. The time point here: sample taken at primary tumor resection. The approximately 78 donors had untreated early-stage non-small cell lung cancer. Unsorted samples of tumor, nontumor lung or frozen PBMC had their whole RNA sequenced. From the 5' RACE reads, TCRdb called clonotypes with MiXCR, one entry per CDR3 protein. The table lists 39,000 or so distinct CDR3 sequences, under 4% of them singletons.

The sequence derives from a male donor with early-stage non-small cell lung cancer. This sequence joins TRBV27 and TRBJ2-3; TRBD1 aligns across 12 bases. The sample here was normal lung tissue next to the tumor, taken at surgery. CDR3: CASSTSGTGGFDTQYF. In DNA form, the CDR3 reads TGTGCCAGCAGTACCTCCGGGACAGGGGGCTTCGATACGCAGTATTTT.